This is a list of T cell receptor beta chains from one sample in a study of beta chain features in type 1 diabetes. Here immunoSEQ multiplex PCR was the method, and the copy in TCRdb shows in-frame clones only, minus some. This sample has roughly 700,000 clones, with around 15% found just once. Sequenced sample: naive CD4+ T cells from blood. These receptors were collected from a young man with type 1 diabetes. CDR3s include the opening cysteine and the closing phenylalanine or tryptophan. The order of the fields is clone size, CDR3 length, J gene, D gene, V gene, CDR3 protein, CDR3 DNA. The D gene is left open where the match is weak. The size of a clone is reported for some rows only, either as once, few or many, or as a class for expanded clones.

>NA|16|TRBJ1-6|TRBD1|TRBV6-6
CASSYSTGQKNSPLHF
TGTGCCAGCAGTTACTCGACGGGACAGAAGAATTCACCCCTCCACTTT
>NA|13|TRBJ1-2|NA|TRBV12-5
CASGLVLGYGYTF
TGTGCTAGTGGTTTGGTACTCGGCTATGGCTACACCTTC
>few|14|TRBJ1-2|TRBD1|TRBV6-6
CASSQGQGDYGYTF
TGTGCCAGCAGCCAAGGACAGGGGGACTATGGCTACACCTTC
>few|13|TRBJ2-1|NA|TRBV15
CATSRTWRNEQFF
TGTGCCACCAGCCGAACCTGGCGAAATGAGCAGTTCTTC
>NA|14|TRBJ2-7|NA|TRBV30
CAWSQDREGYEQYF
TGTGCCTGGAGTCAGGACAGGGAGGGGTACGAGCAGTACTTC
>NA|16|TRBJ2-7|TRBD1|TRBV4-2
CASSHGGQGAIYEQYF
TGTGCCAGCAGCCATGGGGGTCAGGGGGCTATCTACGAGCAGTACTTC
>few|14|TRBJ1-1|NA|TRBV6-1
CASTQWLANTEAFF
TGTGCCAGCACTCAATGGCTTGCTAACACTGAAGCTTTCTTT
>few|16|TRBJ1-1|NA|TRBV6-5
CASSYSSTVMNTEAFF
TGTGCCAGCAGTTACTCGTCTACAGTTATGAACACTGAAGCTTTCTTT
>NA|15|TRBJ2-2|NA|TRBV5-6
CASSFGAANTGELFF
TGTGCCAGCAGCTTTGGCGCAGCGAACACCGGGGAGCTGTTTTTT
>few|16|TRBJ2-7|TRBD1|TRBV28
CASTTPPGQGNNEQYF
TGTGCCAGCACCACCCCCCCGGGACAGGGGAATAACGAGCAGTACTTC
>NA|14|TRBJ1-1|NA|TRBV11-2
CASSFRQFGTEAFF
TGTGCCAGCAGCTTTAGACAGTTTGGTACTGAAGCTTTCTTT
>NA|13|TRBJ2-3|NA|TRBV19
CASSQTFTDTQYF
TGTGCCAGTAGCCAAACCTTCACAGATACGCAGTATTTT
>few|11|TRBJ2-7|NA|TRBV29-1
CSVAGTYEQYF
TGCAGCGTTGCGGGGACCTACGAGCAGTACTTC
>NA|14|TRBJ1-1|NA|TRBV10-1
CASSSSQGVTEAFF
TGCGCCAGCAGCAGTTCACAGGGTGTCACTGAAGCTTTCTTT
>NA|13|TRBJ2-1|NA|TRBV7-2
CASSLEVRNEQFF
TGTGCCAGCAGCTTAGAAGTTAGGAATGAGCAGTTCTTC
>NA|12|TRBJ2-5|NA|TRBV5-4
CASSLSGPTQYF
TGTGCCAGCAGCTTGTCCGGTCCGACCCAGTACTTC
>few|15|TRBJ1-2|TRBD1|TRBV7-2
CASSSGTGWRDGYTF
TGTGCCAGCAGCTCCGGGACAGGGTGGCGAGATGGCTACACCTTC
>NA|13|TRBJ2-3|NA|TRBV19
CASLNSYTDTQYF
TGTGCCAGCCTGAACTCATACACAGATACGCAGTATTTT
>NA|12|TRBJ2-7|NA|TRBV9
CASSGDGYEQYF
TGTGCCAGCAGCGGGGACGGGTACGAGCAGTACTTC
>few|15|TRBJ2-5|NA|TRBV5-1
CASSLSTPAQETQYF
TGCGCCAGCAGCTTGTCGACACCCGCACAAGAGACCCAGTACTTC
>NA|14|TRBJ1-1|NA|TRBV7-9
CASSLGDIDTEAFF
TGTGCCAGCAGCCTAGGGGACATCGACACTGAAGCTTTCTTT
>NA|16|TRBJ2-1|TRBD2|TRBV5-1
CASSLAREGSYNEQFF
TGCGCCAGCAGCTTGGCCCGGGAGGGTTCCTACAATGAGCAGTTCTTC
>NA|13|TRBJ1-1|NA|TRBV2
CASSDWDNTEAFF
TGTGCCAGCAGTGATTGGGATAACACTGAAGCTTTCTTT
>few|12|TRBJ2-1|NA|TRBV15
CATSRDWNEQFF
TGTGCCACCAGCAGAGACTGGAATGAGCAGTTCTTC
>few|16|TRBJ2-5|NA|TRBV7-2
CASSLAGRNHQETQYF
TGTGCCAGCAGCTTAGCGGGGAGAAACCACCAAGAGACCCAGTACTTC
>few|14|TRBJ1-4|TRBD1|TRBV2
CASSEDRVTEKLFF
TGTGCCAGCAGTGAGGACAGGGTGACTGAAAAACTGTTTTTT
>few|14|TRBJ2-1|TRBD1|TRBV5-1
CASSLAQGVNEQFF
TGCGCCAGCAGCTTGGCCCAGGGGGTGAACGAGCAGTTCTTC
>NA|15|TRBJ2-2|NA|TRBV30
CALSRDSRVTGELFF
TGTGCCCTTAGTCGGGACTCGCGTGTGACCGGGGAGCTGTTTTTT
>once|17|TRBJ1-1|TRBD1|TRBV7-2
CASSFTGTGVGGAEAFF
TGTGCCAGCAGCTTTACGGGGACAGGGGTCGGCGGCGCTGAAGCTTTCTTT
>NA|13|TRBJ2-1|TRBD2|TRBV7-2
CASSAGGYNEQFF
TGTGCCAGCAGCGCGGGGGGGTACAATGAGCAGTTCTTC
>few|13|TRBJ1-1|NA|TRBV5-6
CASSLAWGTEAFF
TGTGCCAGCAGCTTGGCCTGGGGTACTGAAGCTTTCTTT
>NA|12|TRBJ2-7|NA|TRBV29-1
CSVVLQGLEQYF
TGCAGCGTTGTCCTCCAGGGGCTCGAGCAGTACTTC
>few|12|TRBJ2-7|NA|TRBV30
CAWSVNGYEQYF
TGTGCCTGGAGTGTAAACGGCTACGAGCAGTACTTC
>NA|14|TRBJ2-7|TRBD1|TRBV5-4
CASSLDRGSYEQYF
TGTGCCAGCAGCTTGGACAGGGGTTCCTACGAGCAGTACTTC
>NA|16|TRBJ2-6|NA|TRBV28
CASSLVSAPGANVLTF
TGTGCCAGCAGTTTAGTCTCGGCCCCTGGGGCCAACGTCCTGACTTTC
>few|15|TRBJ1-1|TRBD1|TRBV27
CASTYSGTVNTEAFF
TGTGCCAGCACTTATTCCGGGACAGTGAACACTGAAGCTTTCTTT
>NA|14|TRBJ1-5|NA|TRBV28
CASSLAQDNQPQHF
TGTGCCAGCAGTTTGGCCCAGGATAATCAGCCCCAGCATTTT
>few|15|TRBJ2-7|NA|TRBV27
CASSLSSAAGYEQYF
TGTGCCAGCAGTTTAAGCAGTGCCGCAGGGTACGAGCAGTACTTC
>NA|14|TRBJ1-1|TRBD1|TRBV9
CASSAGTGNTEAFF
TGTGCCAGCAGCGCCGGGACAGGGAACACTGAAGCTTTCTTT
>NA|15|TRBJ2-3|TRBD1|TRBV5-1
CASSSTGVIADTQYF
TGCGCCAGCAGCTCGACAGGGGTGATAGCAGATACGCAGTATTTT
>NA|13|TRBJ2-7|NA|TRBV10-3
CAISVRGIDEQYF
TGTGCCATCAGTGTGAGAGGGATCGACGAGCAGTACTTC
>NA|13|TRBJ2-4|NA|TRBV29-1
CSVEDGSKNIQYF
TGCAGCGTTGAGGACGGGAGCAAAAACATTCAGTACTTC
>NA|15|TRBJ2-2|NA|TRBV6-6
CASSYLQGSTGELFF
TGTGCCAGCAGTTACTTACAGGGAAGCACCGGGGAGCTGTTTTTT
>NA|14|TRBJ2-5|NA|TRBV28
CASSLAQDGGTQYF
TGTGCCAGCAGCCTGGCACAGGACGGGGGGACCCAGTACTTC
>NA|13|TRBJ1-1|NA|TRBV30
CAWSGGSNTEAFF
TGTGCCTGGAGTGGGGGATCGAACACTGAAGCTTTCTTT
>few|16|TRBJ2-2|TRBD2|TRBV18
CASSPRPSGNTGELFF
TGTGCCAGCTCACCCCGACCTAGCGGGAACACCGGGGAGCTGTTTTTT
>few|16|TRBJ2-1|TRBD2|TRBV5-1
CASSLAWTSGANEQFF
TGCGCCAGCAGCTTGGCTTGGACTAGCGGGGCCAATGAGCAGTTCTTC
>few|17|TRBJ2-5|NA|TRBV6-1
CASSEGDLLLGKETQYF
TGTGCCAGCAGTGAAGGGGACCTACTACTCGGGAAAGAGACCCAGTACTTC
>NA|11|TRBJ1-3|NA|TRBV29-1
CSVPSGNTIYF
TGCAGCGTACCCTCTGGAAACACCATATATTTT
>few|15|TRBJ2-7|NA|TRBV4-1
CASSQEDGASYEQYF
TGCGCCAGCAGCCAAGAGGACGGGGCCTCCTACGAGCAGTACTTC
>few|12|TRBJ1-2|NA|TRBV10-1
CASSDQDYGYTF
TGCGCCAGCAGTGACCAGGACTATGGCTACACCTTC
>NA|13|TRBJ2-4|TRBD1|TRBV28
CATHRGSGNIQYF
TGTGCCACTCACAGGGGTTCGGGAAACATTCAGTACTTC
>NA|14|TRBJ2-3|NA|TRBV25-1
CASTGDLSTDTQYF
TGTGCCAGCACCGGGGATCTTAGCACAGATACGCAGTATTTT
>few|14|TRBJ1-4|NA|TRBV7-9
CASSFGAVVEKLFF
TGTGCCAGCAGCTTTGGGGCCGTCGTAGAAAAACTGTTTTTT
>NA|14|TRBJ2-1|TRBD1|TRBV10-3
CALRQGTGYNEQFF
TGTGCCCTCCGACAGGGCACAGGTTACAATGAGCAGTTCTTC